This record covers a single T cell receptor beta chain. Per the study methods: Cell counts per sample came from amplifying reference gene primers. Here immunoSEQ multiplex PCR was the method, and the copy in TCRdb shows in-frame clones only, minus some. V and J calls and clone size come straight from that table; D and trimming were deduced from the DNA. This table has 95,000 or so clones, approximately 81% appearing once. These data belong to a study of blood T cell repertoires in COVID-19. Study in general: Sample material is recorded as cDNA or gDNA derived from T cells, B-cell-depleted T cells, or PBMCs.

The ends were cut back, 4 bases at V and 4 bases at J, with 10 bases in the middle. CDR1 is KGHDR, CDR2 SFDVKD, per germline. This CDR3 is 14 amino acids long. This sequence joins TRBV24-1 and TRBJ2-1; a possible D gene is TRBD2 (6 bases). This TCR came from a man older than 75 with active or convalescent COVID-19. Sequenced: peripheral blood. CDR3 sequence reads: CATSDLDYYNEQFF. The DNA for the CDR3 is TGTGCCACCAGTGACCTGGACTATTACAATGAGCAGTTCTTC.